The 5 T cell receptor beta chains in this list originate from one sample, sequenced in a study of fetal regulatory T cell absence and autoimmunity. Data came from immunoSEQ multiplex PCR; TCRdb stores just in-frame clones and leaves some out. This table holds approximately 49,000 clones, about 86% found once. Source material: cord blood. These TCRs come from a newborn boy with IPEX syndrome.

This sequence joins TRBV11-2 and TRBJ2-3, with 11 positions matching TRBD2. From germline, CDR1 is SGHAT and CDR2 FQNNGV. The V gene end was trimmed by 6 bases and the J gene end by 2 bases; junction bases not matched to a gene: 7. This CDR3 is 16 amino acids long. The DNA for the CDR3 is TGTGCCAGCAGAGTTAGCGGGGGGGCCTACACAGATACGCAGTATTTT. Its translation: CASRVSGGAYTDTQYF.

The chain employs TRBV2 and TRBJ1-3; D remains ambiguous. Germline V CDR1 and CDR2: SNHLY, FYNNEI. The CDR3 has 10 amino acids. V dropped 6 bases and J dropped 11 bases, with 8 bases sitting between them. CDR3 region: CASRGFSIYF. CDR3 nucleotide sequence: TGTGCCAGCAGGGGGTTCTCCATATATTTT.

The table lists this clone with a few counts. The rearrangement joins TRBV4-2 to TRBJ2-2; possible D gene TRBD2, 6 bases. Trimming took off 6 bases at V and 4 bases at J, with 15 bases between the two ends. Germline V gene data show CDR1 as LGHNA and CDR2 as YNFKEQ. The CDR3 length is 15 residues. CDR3 region: CASRGTGTSTGELFF. DNA of the CDR3: TGTGCCAGCAGGGGCACCGGGACTTCCACCGGGGAGCTGTTTTTT.

In this sample, this clone turned up a few times. This CDR3 is CASVSRRTSYEQYF. The CDR3, as DNA: TGTGCCAGCGTTTCCCGACGGACCTCCTACGAGCAGTACTTC. The chain links TRBV2 to TRBJ2-7, with D uncertain. CDR3 length equals 14 residues. V was clipped by 8 bases and J by 0 bases, with 14 bases between them. Germline lookup yields CDR1 SNHLY and CDR2 FYNNEI.

The chain joins TRBV27 to TRBJ2-2; D remains unclear. Trimming took 3 bases from V and 1 from J, leaving 6 bases between them. This CDR3 has 14 residues. CDR1 and CDR2 (germline): MNHEY, SMNVEV (reference sequence). In nucleotides, the CDR3 is TGTGCCAGCAGTTTGAAGGGGAACACCGGGGAGCTGTTTTTT. This translates into CASSLKGNTGELFF.